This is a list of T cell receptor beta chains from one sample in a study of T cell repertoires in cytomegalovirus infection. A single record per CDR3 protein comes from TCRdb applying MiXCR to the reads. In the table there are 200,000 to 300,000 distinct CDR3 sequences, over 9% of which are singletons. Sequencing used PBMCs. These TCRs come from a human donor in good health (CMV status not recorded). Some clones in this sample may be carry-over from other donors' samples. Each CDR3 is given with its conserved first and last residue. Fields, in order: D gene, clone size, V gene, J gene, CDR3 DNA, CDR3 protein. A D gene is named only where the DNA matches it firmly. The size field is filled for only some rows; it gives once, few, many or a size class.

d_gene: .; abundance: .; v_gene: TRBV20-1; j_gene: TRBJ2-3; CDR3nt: TGCAGTGCTGCATCAGGGGAATTGGACACAGATACGCAGTATTTT; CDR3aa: CSAASGELDTDTQYF
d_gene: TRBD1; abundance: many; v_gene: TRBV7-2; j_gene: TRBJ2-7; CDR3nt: TGTGCCAGCAGCTTGGAACAGGGGAACTGGAACGAGCAGTACTTC; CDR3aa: CASSLEQGNWNEQYF
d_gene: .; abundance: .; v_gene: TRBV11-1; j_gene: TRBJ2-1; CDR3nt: TGTGCCATATCCGTACGGCCGGAGGGCCCACGGAATGAGCAGTTCTTC; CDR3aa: CAISVRPEGPRNEQFF
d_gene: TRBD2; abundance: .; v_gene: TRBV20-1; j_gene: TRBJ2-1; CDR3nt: TGCAGTGCTAGAGTAACGACTAGCGGCCTTTACAATGAGCAGTTCTTC; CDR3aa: CSARVTTSGLYNEQFF
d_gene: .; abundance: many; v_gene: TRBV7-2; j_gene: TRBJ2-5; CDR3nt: TGTGCCAGCAGCCCTAGGAGGGGGGAGTTAGAGACCCAGTACTTC; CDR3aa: CASSPRRGELETQYF
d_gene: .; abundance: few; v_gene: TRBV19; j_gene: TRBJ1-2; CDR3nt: TGTGCCAGTATCAGGACGGAACCTAACTATGGCTACACCTTC; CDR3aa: CASIRTEPNYGYTF
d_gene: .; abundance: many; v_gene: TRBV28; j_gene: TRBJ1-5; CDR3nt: TGTGCCAGCAGTACTTTCAAGGGGACCTCCTTTAATCAGCCCCAGCATTTT; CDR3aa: CASSTFKGTSFNQPQHF
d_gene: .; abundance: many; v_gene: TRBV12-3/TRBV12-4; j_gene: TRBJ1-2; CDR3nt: TGTGCCAGCAGCCCCGGGACACTGAACACCTTC; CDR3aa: CASSPGTLNTF
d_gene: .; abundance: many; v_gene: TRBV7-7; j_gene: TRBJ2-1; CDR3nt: TGTGCCAGCAGCTTAGGTATAGCGGTCTACAATGAGCAGTTCTTC; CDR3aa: CASSLGIAVYNEQFF
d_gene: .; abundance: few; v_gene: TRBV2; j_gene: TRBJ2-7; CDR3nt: TGTGCCAGCAGTGAAGGTCGAGGCGCCTACGAGCAGTACTTC; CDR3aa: CASSEGRGAYEQYF